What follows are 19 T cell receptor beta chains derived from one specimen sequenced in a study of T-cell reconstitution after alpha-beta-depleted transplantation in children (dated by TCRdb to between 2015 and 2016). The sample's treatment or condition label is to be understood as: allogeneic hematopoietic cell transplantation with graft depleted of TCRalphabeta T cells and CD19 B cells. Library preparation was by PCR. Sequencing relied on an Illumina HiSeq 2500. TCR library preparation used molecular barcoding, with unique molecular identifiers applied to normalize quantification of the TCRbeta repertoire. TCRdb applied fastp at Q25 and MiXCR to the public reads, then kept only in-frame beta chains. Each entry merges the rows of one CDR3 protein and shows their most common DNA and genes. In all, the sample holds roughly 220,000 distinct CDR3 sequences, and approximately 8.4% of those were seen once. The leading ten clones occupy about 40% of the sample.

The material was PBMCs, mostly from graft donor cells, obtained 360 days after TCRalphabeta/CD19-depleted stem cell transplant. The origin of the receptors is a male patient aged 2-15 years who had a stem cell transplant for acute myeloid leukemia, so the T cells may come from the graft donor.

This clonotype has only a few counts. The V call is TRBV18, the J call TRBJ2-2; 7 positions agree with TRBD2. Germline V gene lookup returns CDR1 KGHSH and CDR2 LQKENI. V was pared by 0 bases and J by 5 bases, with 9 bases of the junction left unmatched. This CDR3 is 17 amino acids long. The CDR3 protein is CASSPPLGGAETGELFF. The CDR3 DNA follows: TGTGCCAGCTCACCACCGTTGGGAGGGGCCGAAACCGGGGAGCTGTTTTTT.

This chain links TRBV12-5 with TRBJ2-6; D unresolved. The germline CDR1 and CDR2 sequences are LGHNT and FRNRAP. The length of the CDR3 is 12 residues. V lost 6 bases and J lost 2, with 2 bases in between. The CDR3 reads CASGTGANVLTF. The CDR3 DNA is TGTGCTAGTGGCACTGGGGCCAACGTCCTGACTTTC.

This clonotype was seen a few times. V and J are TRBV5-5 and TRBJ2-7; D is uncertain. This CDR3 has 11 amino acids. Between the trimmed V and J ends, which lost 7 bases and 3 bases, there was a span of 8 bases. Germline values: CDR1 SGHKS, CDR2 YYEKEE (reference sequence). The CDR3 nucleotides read TGTGCCAGCGTACTTCGCTACGAGCAGTACGTC. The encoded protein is CASVLRYEQYV.

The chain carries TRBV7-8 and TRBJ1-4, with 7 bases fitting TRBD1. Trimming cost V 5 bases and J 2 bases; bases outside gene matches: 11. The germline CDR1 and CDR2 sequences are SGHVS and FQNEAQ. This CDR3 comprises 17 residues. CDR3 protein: CASSPSYRGRTNEKLFF. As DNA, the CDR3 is TGTGCCAGCAGCCCCTCATACAGGGGTCGGACTAATGAAAAACTGTTTTTT.

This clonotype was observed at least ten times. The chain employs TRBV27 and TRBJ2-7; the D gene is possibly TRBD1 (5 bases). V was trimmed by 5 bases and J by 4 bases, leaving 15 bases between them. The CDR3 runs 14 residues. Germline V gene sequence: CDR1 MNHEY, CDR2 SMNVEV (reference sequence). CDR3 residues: CASSMGHKGYEQYF. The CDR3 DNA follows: TGTGCCAGCAGTATGGGGCATAAGGGTTACGAGCAGTACTTC.

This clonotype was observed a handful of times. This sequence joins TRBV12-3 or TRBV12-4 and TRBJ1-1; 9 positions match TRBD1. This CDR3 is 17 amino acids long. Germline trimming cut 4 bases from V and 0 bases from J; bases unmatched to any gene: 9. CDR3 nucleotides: TGTGCCAGCAGTTCGGTCACAGGGGGCAGAATGAACACTGAAGCTTTCTTT. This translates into CASSSVTGGRMNTEAFF.

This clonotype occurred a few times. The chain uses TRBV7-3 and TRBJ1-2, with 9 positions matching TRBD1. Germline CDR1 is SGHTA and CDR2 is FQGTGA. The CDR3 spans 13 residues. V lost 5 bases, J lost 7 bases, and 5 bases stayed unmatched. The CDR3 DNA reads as TGTGCCAGCAGCCCCACAGGGGGCGGTGGCTACACCTTC. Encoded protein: CASSPTGGGGYTF.

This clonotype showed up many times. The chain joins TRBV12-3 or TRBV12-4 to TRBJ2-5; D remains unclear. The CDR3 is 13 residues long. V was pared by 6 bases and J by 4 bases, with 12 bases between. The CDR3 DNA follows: TGTGCCAGCAGATCCGCCAACGGAGAGACCCAGTACTTC. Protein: CASRSANGETQYF.

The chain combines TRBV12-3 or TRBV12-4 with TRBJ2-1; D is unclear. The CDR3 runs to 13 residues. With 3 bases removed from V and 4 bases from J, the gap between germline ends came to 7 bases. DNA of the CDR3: TGTGCCAGCAGTTTGGTCCAGTACAATGAGCAGTTCTTC. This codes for CASSLVQYNEQFF.

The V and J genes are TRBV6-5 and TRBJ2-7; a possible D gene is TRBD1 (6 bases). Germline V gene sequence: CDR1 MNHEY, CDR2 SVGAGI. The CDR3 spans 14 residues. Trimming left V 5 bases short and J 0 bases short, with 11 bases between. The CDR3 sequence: CASSHGQFSYEQYF. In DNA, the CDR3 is TGTGCCAGCAGTCATGGACAGTTCTCCTACGAGCAGTACTTC.

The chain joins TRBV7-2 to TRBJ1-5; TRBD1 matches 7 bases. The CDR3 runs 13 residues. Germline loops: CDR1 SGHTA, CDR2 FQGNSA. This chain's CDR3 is CASQGVANQPQHF. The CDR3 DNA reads TGTGCTAGTCAGGGGGTCGCCAATCAGCCCCAGCATTTT.

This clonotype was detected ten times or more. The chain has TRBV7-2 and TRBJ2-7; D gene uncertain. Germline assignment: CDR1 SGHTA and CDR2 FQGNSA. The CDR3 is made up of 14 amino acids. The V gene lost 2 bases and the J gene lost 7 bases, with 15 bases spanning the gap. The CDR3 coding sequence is TGTGCCAGCAGCTTAATCCCAACCTACGCAGAGCAGTACGTC. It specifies CASSLIPTYAEQYV.

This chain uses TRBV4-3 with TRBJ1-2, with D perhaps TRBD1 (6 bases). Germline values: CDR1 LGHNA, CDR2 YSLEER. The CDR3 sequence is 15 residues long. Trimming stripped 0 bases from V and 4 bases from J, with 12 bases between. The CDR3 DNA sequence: TGCGCCAGCAGCCAAGATGGGGACATACGCTATGGCTACACCTTC. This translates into CASSQDGDIRYGYTF.

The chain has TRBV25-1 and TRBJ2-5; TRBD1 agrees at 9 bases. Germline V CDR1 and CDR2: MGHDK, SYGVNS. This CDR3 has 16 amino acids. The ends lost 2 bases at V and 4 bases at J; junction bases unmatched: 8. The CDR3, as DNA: TGTGCCAGCAGTGAAACAGGACAGGGGACTGGAGAGACCCAGTACTTC. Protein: CASSETGQGTGETQYF. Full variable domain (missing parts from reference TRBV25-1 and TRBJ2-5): EADIYQTPRYLVIGTGKKITLECSQTMGHDKMYWYQQDPGMELHLIHYSYGVNSTEKGDLSSESTVSRIRTEHFPLTLESARPSHTSQYLCASSETGQGTGETQYFGPGTRLLVL.

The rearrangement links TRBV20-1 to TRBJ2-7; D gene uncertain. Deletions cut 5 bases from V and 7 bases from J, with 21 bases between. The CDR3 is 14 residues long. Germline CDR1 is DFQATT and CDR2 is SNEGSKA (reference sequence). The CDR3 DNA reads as TGCAGTGCTCTGGACCGCGCGAGAGGATCGGAGCAGTACGTC. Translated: CSALDRARGSEQYV.

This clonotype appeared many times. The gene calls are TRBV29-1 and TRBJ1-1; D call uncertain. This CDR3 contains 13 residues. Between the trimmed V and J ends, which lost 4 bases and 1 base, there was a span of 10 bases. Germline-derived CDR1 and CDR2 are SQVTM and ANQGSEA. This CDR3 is CSVVGRQNTEAFF. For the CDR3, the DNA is TGCAGCGTTGTGGGCAGACAGAACACTGAAGCTTTCTTT.

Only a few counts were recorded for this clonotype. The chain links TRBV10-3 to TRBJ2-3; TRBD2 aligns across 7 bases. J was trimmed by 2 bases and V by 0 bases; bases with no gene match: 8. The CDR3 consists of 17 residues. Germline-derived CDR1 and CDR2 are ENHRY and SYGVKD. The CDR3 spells CAISESIALANTDTQYF. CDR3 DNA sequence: TGTGCCATCAGTGAGTCGATCGCACTAGCGAACACAGATACGCAGTATTTT.

The CDR3 here is CSVVQNTGELFF. The CDR3 region has the DNA TGCAGCGTGGTACAGAACACCGGGGAGCTGTTTTTT. The chain joins TRBV29-1 to TRBJ2-2; D not resolved. The germline V gene has CDR1 SQVTM and CDR2 ANQGSEA. V was trimmed by 6 bases and J by 1 base, leaving 6 bases between them. The CDR3 totals 12 residues.

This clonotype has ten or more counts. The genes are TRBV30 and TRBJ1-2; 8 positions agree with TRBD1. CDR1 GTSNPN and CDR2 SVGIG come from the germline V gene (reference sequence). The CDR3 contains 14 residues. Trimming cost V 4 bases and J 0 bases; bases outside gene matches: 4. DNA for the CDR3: TGTGCCTGGACTCCAGGGGGCACTAACTATGGCTACACCTTC. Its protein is CAWTPGGTNYGYTF. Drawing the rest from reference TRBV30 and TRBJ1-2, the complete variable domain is SQTIHQWPATLVQPVGSPLSLECTVEGTSNPNLYWYRQAAGRGLQLLFYSVGIGQISSEVPQNLSASRPQDRQFILSSKKLLLSDSGFYLCAWTPGGTNYGYTFGSGTRLTVV.